This TCR beta chain came from a study of cytomegalovirus exposure and HLA in healthy donors. Study results and limitations: Reports indicated that the classifier achieved high specificity and sensitivity in diagnosing cytomegalovirus status. A later analysis found TCR association rates differed by HLA locus, highest for DRB1 and lowest for HLA-C. Evidence from a later analysis indicated that most CMV-associated TCR beta chains looked HLA-restricted.

Vbeta (60) and Jbeta (13) primers were used in the PCR. Assay used: immunoSEQ multiplex PCR; TCRdb lists only in-frame clones, some missing. The data show 100,000 to 150,000 clones, about 10% seen once. Only a few counts were recorded for this clone. Its matching antigen is unknown. These donors counted as nominally healthy when sampled, but unrecorded immune exposures were likely. Germline V gene lookup returns CDR1 MDHEN and CDR2 SYDVKM. Trimming pared 7 bases from V and 4 bases from J, leaving 13 bases between. The CDR3 spans 13 residues. The source of this sequence is a woman aged 18-29 years in good health and CMV-seropositive. The rearrangement joins TRBV28 to TRBJ1-1; D unclear. The sequenced material came from PBMCs. The CDR3 here is CASTPGRATEAFF. The CDR3 coding sequence is TGTGCCAGCACCCCGGGGAGAGCCACTGAAGCTTTCTTT.